The clone carrying this TCR beta chain was observed at least ten times. Germline V lookup: CDR1 SGDLS, CDR2 YYNGEE. This CDR3 spans 14 amino acids. V lost 7 bases and J 5 bases, leaving 16 bases between the germline ends. The sample is drawn from a study of blood T cells in healthy people across ages. A J-beta primer mix and a sample-barcoded 5' primer were used in a second PCR of roughly 6 to 11 cycles. Researchers report that a template-switch adaptor with 12 random nucleotides tagged each cDNA molecule. One entry per CDR3 protein, called by TCRdb with MiXCR from the 5' RACE reads. Of hundreds of thousands of distinct CDR3 sequences in the sample, around 21% are singletons; the top ten hold 3.5% to 4%. Peripheral blood samples of 9 to 10 milliliters were drawn from each donor.

This clonotype was sampled from a man between 65 and 85 years old in good health. V usage is TRBV9 and J usage is TRBJ2-1, with D possibly called TRBD1 or TRBD2 (6 bases each). The material sequenced was blood. The CDR3 DNA sequence: TGTGCCAGCGGAGGGCGGGACAATAACAATGAGCAGTTCTTC. It encodes CASGGRDNNNEQFF.